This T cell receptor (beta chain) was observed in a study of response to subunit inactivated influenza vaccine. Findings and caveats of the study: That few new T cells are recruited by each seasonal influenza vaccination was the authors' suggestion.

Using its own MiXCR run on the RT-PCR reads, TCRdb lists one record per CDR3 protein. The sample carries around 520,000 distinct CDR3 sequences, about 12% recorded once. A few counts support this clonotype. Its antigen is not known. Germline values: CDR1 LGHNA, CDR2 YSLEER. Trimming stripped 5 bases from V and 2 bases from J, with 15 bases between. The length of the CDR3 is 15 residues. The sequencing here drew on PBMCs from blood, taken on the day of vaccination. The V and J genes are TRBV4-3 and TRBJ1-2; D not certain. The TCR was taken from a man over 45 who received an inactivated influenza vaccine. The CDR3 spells CASSEEGIPNYGYTF. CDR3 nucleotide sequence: TGCGCCAGCAGCGAGGAAGGCATCCCCAACTATGGCTACACCTTC.